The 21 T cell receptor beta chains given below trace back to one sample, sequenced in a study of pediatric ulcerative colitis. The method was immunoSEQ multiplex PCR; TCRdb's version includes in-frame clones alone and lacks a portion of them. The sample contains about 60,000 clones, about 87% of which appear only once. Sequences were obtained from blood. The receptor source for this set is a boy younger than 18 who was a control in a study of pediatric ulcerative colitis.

The CDR3 spells CASSLADNEKLFF. The CDR3 region has the DNA TGTGCCAGCTCACTCGCGGATAATGAAAAACTGTTTTTT. V and J are TRBV18 and TRBJ1-4; no reliable D call. The length of the CDR3 is 13 residues. The V and J ends lost 4 bases and 4 bases respectively, with 7 bases between them. Germline V gene lookup returns CDR1 KGHSH and CDR2 LQKENI.

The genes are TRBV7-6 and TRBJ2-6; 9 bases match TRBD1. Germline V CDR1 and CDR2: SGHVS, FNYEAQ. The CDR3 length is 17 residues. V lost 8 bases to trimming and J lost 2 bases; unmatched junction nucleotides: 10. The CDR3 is CASGARDRVPGANVLTF. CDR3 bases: TGTGCCAGCGGCGCCCGGGACAGGGTCCCTGGGGCCAACGTCCTGACTTTC.

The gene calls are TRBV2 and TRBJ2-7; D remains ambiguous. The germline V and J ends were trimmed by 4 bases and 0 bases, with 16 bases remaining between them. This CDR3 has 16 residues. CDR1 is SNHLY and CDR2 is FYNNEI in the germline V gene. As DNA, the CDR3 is TGTGCCAGCAGTGGACCCACACCCTTTTTCTCCTACGAGCAGTACTTC. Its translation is CASSGPTPFFSYEQYF.

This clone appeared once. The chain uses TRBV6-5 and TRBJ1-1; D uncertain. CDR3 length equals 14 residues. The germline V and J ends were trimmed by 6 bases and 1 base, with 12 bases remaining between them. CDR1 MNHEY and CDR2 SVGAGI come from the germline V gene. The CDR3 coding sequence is TGTGCCAGCAGCCCCGACATAACGAACACTGAAGCTTTCTTT. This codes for CASSPDITNTEAFF.

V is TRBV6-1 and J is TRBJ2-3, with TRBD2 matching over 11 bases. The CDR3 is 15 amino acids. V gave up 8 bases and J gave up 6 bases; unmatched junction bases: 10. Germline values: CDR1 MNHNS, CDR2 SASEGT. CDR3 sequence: CASVPLAGGRDTQYF. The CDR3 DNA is TGTGCCAGCGTTCCTCTAGCGGGAGGTAGGGATACGCAGTATTTT.

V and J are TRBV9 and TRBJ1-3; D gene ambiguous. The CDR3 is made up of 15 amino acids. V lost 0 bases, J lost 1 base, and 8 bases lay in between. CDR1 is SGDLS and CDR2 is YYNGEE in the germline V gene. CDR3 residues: CASSVGSDSGNTIYF. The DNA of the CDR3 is TGTGCCAGCAGCGTAGGTTCCGATTCTGGAAACACCATATATTTT.

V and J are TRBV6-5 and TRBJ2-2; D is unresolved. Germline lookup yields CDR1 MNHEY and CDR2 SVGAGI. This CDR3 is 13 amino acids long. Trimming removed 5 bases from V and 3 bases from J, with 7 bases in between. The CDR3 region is CASSERDTGELFF. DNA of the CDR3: TGTGCCAGCAGTGAACGGGACACCGGGGAGCTGTTTTTT.

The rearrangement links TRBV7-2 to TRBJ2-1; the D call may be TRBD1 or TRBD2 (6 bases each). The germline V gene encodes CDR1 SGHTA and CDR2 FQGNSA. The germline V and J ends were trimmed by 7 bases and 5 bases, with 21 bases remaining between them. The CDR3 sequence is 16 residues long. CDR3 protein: CASTNRGEGLDNEQFF. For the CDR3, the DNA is TGTGCCAGCACCAATAGGGGGGAAGGCCTGGACAATGAGCAGTTCTTC.

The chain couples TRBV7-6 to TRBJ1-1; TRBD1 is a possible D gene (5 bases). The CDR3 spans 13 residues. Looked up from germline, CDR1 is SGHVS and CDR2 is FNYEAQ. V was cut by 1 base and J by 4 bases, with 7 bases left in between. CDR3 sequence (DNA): TGTGCCAGCAGCTTAGAGGGACTCACTGAAGCTTTCTTT. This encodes CASSLEGLTEAFF.

CDR3 region: CASSVRASTDTQYF. CDR3 in DNA: TGTGCCAGCAGCGTCAGGGCTTCCACAGATACGCAGTATTTT. This chain uses TRBV25-1 with TRBJ2-3, with TRBD1 as a possible D gene (5 bases). CDR3 length: 14 amino acids. V lost 6 bases to trimming and J lost 2 bases, with 12 bases between them. CDR1 is MGHDK and CDR2 is SYGVNS in the germline V gene. Full variable domain (missing parts from reference TRBV25-1 and TRBJ2-3): EADIYQTPRYLVIGTGKKITLECSQTMGHDKMYWYQQDPGMELHLIHYSYGVNSTEKGDLSSESTVSRIRTEHFPLTLESARPSHTSQYLCASSVRASTDTQYFGPGTRLTVL.

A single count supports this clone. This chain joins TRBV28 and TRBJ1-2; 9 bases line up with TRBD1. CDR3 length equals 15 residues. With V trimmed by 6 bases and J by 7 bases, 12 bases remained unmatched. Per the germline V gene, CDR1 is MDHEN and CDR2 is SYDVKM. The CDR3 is CASRDPPGQGSGYTF. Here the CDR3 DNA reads TGTGCCAGCAGGGATCCACCGGGACAGGGATCTGGCTACACCTTC.

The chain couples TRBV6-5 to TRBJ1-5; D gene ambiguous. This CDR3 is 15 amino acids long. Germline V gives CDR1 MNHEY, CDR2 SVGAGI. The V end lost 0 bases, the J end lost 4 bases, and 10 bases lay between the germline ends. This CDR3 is CASSYSTSPNQPQHF. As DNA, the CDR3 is TGTGCCAGCAGTTACTCGACATCTCCGAATCAGCCCCAGCATTTT.

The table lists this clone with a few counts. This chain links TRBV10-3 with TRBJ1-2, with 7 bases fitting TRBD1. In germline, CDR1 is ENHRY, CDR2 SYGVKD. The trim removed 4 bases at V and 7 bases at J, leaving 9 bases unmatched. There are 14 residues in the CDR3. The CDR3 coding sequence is TGTGCCATCAGTGTACAGGGGCCATTGACTGGCTACACCTTC. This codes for CAISVQGPLTGYTF.

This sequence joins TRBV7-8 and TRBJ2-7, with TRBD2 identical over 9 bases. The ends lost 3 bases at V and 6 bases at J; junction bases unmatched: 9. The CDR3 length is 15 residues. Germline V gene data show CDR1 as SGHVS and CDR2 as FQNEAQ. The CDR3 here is CASSFAGGPTSEQYF. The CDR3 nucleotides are TGTGCCAGCAGCTTTGCGGGAGGGCCGACTTCCGAGCAGTACTTC.

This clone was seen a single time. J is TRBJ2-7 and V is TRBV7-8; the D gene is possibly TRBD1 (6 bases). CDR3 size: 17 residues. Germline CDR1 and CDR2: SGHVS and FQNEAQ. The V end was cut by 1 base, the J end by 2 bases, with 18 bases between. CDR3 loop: CASSLGWGQGRPYEQYF. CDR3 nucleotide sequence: TGTGCCAGCAGCTTAGGCTGGGGGCAGGGGCGCCCCTACGAGCAGTACTTC.

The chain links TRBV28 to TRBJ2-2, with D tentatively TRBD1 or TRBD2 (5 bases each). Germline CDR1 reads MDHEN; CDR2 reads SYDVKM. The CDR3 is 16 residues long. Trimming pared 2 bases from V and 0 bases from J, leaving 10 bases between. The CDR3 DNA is TGTGCCAGCAGTTTAAGGTCGGGGCCGAACACCGGGGAGCTGTTTTTT. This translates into CASSLRSGPNTGELFF.

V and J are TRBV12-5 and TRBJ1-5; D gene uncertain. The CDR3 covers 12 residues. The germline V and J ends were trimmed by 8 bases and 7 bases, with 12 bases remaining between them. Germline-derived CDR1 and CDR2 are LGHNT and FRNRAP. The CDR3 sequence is CASSVPWQPQHF. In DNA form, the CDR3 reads TGTGCTAGTTCGGTCCCTTGGCAGCCCCAGCATTTT.

Written as DNA, the CDR3 is TGCAGCGTTGAAGGGACAGGGTCTAATGAAAAACTGTTTTTT. This sequence encodes CSVEGTGSNEKLFF. This chain connects TRBV29-1 to TRBJ1-4; TRBD1 matches 8 bases. The CDR3 is 14 amino acids. V was pared by 1 base and J by 3 bases, with 1 base of the junction left unmatched. The germline V gene encodes CDR1 SQVTM and CDR2 ANQGSEA.

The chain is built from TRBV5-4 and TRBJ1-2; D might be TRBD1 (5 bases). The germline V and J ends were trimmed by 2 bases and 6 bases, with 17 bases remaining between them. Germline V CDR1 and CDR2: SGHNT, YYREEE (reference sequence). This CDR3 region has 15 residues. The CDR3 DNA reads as TGTGCCAGCAGCTTTCCCGGACAAAGGGCTAATGGCTACACCTTC. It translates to CASSFPGQRANGYTF.

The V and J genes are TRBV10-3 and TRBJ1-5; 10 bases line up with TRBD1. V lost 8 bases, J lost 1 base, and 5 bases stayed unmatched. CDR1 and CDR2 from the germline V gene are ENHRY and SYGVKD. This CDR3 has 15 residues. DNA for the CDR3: TGTGCCATCCGACAGGGGGCGTCCAGCAATCAGCCCCAGCATTTT. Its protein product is CAIRQGASSNQPQHF.

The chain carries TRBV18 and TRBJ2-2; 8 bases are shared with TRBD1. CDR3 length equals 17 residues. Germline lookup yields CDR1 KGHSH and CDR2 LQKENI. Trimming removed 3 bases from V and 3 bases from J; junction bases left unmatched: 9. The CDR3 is CASSPSDRAWDTGELFF. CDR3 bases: TGTGCCAGCTCACCGTCGGACAGGGCGTGGGACACCGGGGAGCTGTTTTTT. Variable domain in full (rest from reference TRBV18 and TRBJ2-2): NAGVMQNPRHLVRRRGQEARLRCSPMKGHSHVYWYRQLPEEGLKFMVYLQKENIIDESGMPKERFSAEFPKEGPSILRIQQVVRGDSAAYFCASSPSDRAWDTGELFFGEGSRLTVL.